A single sample is the source of the 23 T cell receptor beta chains below, sequenced in a study of blood T cell repertoires in COVID-19. Produced via immunoSEQ multiplex PCR; TCRdb's table is partial and in-frame only. The sample lists around 12,000 clones; roughly 93% were seen once. Material for sequencing was peripheral blood. Source of these receptors: a human donor in a cohort sampled during active COVID-19.

The V and J genes are TRBV5-1 and TRBJ1-5; a weak D match, TRBD1 (5 bases). V was trimmed by 0 bases and J by 4 bases, leaving 11 bases between them. Germline loops: CDR1 SGHRS, CDR2 YFSETQ. The CDR3 spans 15 residues. The chain's CDR3 is CASSLVGGANQPQHF. The CDR3, as DNA: TGCGCCAGCAGCTTGGTTGGAGGGGCGAATCAGCCCCAGCATTTT.

About this clone: In the same sample, other DNA sequences code for this CDR3. The J gene is TRBJ2-7, the V gene TRBV7-9; 7 bases fit TRBD1. The germline CDR1 and CDR2 sequences are SEHNR and FQNEAQ (reference sequence). Losses at the gene ends were 1 base for V and 2 bases for J; bases not matched to a gene: 5. CDR3 length equals 15 residues. The CDR3 loop reads CASSLGGQGAYEQYF. The CDR3 bases are TGTGCCAGCAGCTTAGGGGGTCAGGGGGCCTACGAGCAGTACTTC.

This chain joins TRBV18 and TRBJ2-6; 7 bases align to TRBD1. Germline CDR1 is KGHSH and CDR2 is LQKENI. The CDR3 has 17 amino acids. With V trimmed by 3 bases and J by 3 bases, 8 bases remained unmatched. Here the CDR3 reads CASSPSKGALGANVLTF. The CDR3 bases are TGTGCCAGCTCACCCTCCAAGGGGGCCCTTGGGGCCAACGTCCTGACTTTC. Full variable domain (rest looked up from reference TRBV18 and TRBJ2-6): NAGVMQNPRHLVRRRGQEARLRCSPMKGHSHVYWYRQLPEEGLKFMVYLQKENIIDESGMPKERFSAEFPKEGPSILRIQQVVRGDSAAYFCASSPSKGALGANVLTFGAGSRLTVL.

The V and J genes are TRBV9 and TRBJ2-1, with D possibly TRBD2 on 5 matching bases. The V and J ends lost 4 bases and 1 base respectively, with 18 bases between them. The CDR3 runs 17 residues. Germline V gene data show CDR1 as SGDLS and CDR2 as YYNGEE. CDR3 sequence (DNA): TGTGCCAGCAGCCCAATCCCGACGGAGGTGTCCTACAATGAGCAGTTCTTC. It codes for CASSPIPTEVSYNEQFF. Supplemented by reference TRBV9 and TRBJ2-1, the full variable domain reads DSGVTQTPKHLITATGQRVTLRCSPRSGDLSVYWYQQSLDQGLQFLIQYYNGEERAKGNILERFSAQQFPDLHSELNLSSLELGDSALYFCASSPIPTEVSYNEQFFGPGTRLTVL.

This clone has just one count. The junction shows a germline mismatch at one end, possibly a read error. The chain is built from TRBV7-7 and TRBJ2-2, with D possibly matching TRBD2 (5 bases). The CDR3 extends over 16 amino acids. Germline-derived CDR1 and CDR2 are SSHAT and FNYEAQ (reference sequence). In DNA form, the CDR3 reads TGTGCTAGCAGCCCTCTTAGTGGGAGCCCCACCGGGGAGCTGTTTTTT. Encoded protein: CASSPLSGSPTGELFF.

This chain links TRBV7-2 with TRBJ2-1; 7 bases map to TRBD1. The CDR3 has 14 residues. The germline gives CDR1 SGHTA, CDR2 FQGNSA. V shed 2 bases and J 9 bases; nucleotides not matched to a gene: 7. The CDR3 reads CASSLLDRAGEQFF. In nucleotides, the CDR3 is TGTGCCAGCAGCTTATTAGACAGGGCGGGTGAGCAGTTCTTC.

The genes are TRBV6-4 and TRBJ2-3; 9 bases are shared with TRBD1. Germline loops: CDR1 MRHNA, CDR2 SNTAGT. This CDR3 contains 14 residues. V was clipped by 6 bases and J by 6 bases; unmatched bases: 7. The CDR3 here is CASRVGTGYDTQYF. Here the CDR3 DNA reads TGTGCCAGCAGGGTCGGGACAGGGTACGATACGCAGTATTTT.

The chain combines TRBV5-8 with TRBJ1-6; tentative D call: TRBD1 (5 bases). Deletions cut 0 bases from V and 10 bases from J, with 11 bases between. There are 14 residues in the CDR3. Germline CDR1 is SGHTS and CDR2 is YDEGEE. CDR3 nucleotide sequence: TGTGCCAGCAGCTTGGTAACAGGCTCCTCACCCCTCCACTTT. Translation gives CASSLVTGSSPLHF.

The gene calls are TRBV10-3 and TRBJ2-1; D remains ambiguous. Trimming removed 11 bases from V and 6 bases from J, with 11 bases in between. The CDR3 runs to 11 residues. Germline lookup yields CDR1 ENHRY and CDR2 SYGVKD. This CDR3 reads CALSAGNEQFF. In nucleotides, the CDR3 is TGTGCCCTTTCGGCAGGCAATGAGCAGTTCTTC.

The rearrangement links TRBV27 to TRBJ1-1, with D tentatively TRBD1 (5 bases). The CDR3 loop spans 14 amino acids. CDR1 is MNHEY, CDR2 SMNVEV, per germline (reference sequence). CDR3 nucleotides: TGTGCGACCCGGGACTCGCGGGGGGGGTCTGAAGCTTTCTTT. It specifies CATRDSRGGSEAFF.

The chain recombines TRBV28 with TRBJ2-7, with a tentative D call TRBD2 (6 bases). The V end lost 6 bases, the J end lost 4 bases, and 19 bases lay between the germline ends. Germline V gives CDR1 MDHEN, CDR2 SYDVKM. The CDR3 is 15 residues long. The CDR3 region is CASSVPGASKYEQYF. The CDR3 DNA reads as TGTGCCAGCAGCGTACCGGGAGCTAGTAAATACGAGCAGTACTTC.

V is TRBV5-1 and J is TRBJ2-7, with 8 bases matching TRBD1. Germline lookup yields CDR1 SGHRS and CDR2 YFSETQ. Germline trimming cut 0 bases from V and 1 base from J; bases unmatched to any gene: 6. The CDR3 length is 16 residues. For the CDR3, the DNA is TGCGCCAGCAGCTTGGCCGGACAGGGTGGGTCCTACGAGCAGTACTTC. This gives the protein CASSLAGQGGSYEQYF.

This chain connects TRBV24-1 to TRBJ2-5, with 13 positions matching TRBD2. CDR1 is KGHDR, CDR2 SFDVKD, per germline. V shed 2 bases and J 4 bases; nucleotides not matched to a gene: 0. The CDR3 length is 15 residues. The CDR3 spells CATSDWTSGGETQYF. CDR3 sequence (DNA): TGTGCCACCAGTGATTGGACTAGCGGGGGAGAGACCCAGTACTTC.

This CDR3 reads CATYTLYGYTF. For the CDR3, the DNA is TGTGCCACTTATACTCTCTATGGCTACACCTTC. The chain joins TRBV28 to TRBJ1-2; no clear D gene. V shed 10 bases and J shed 4 bases, with 10 bases lying between them. The CDR3 covers 11 residues. The germline gives CDR1 MDHEN, CDR2 SYDVKM.

V usage is TRBV5-1 and J usage is TRBJ2-3; 8 nucleotides match TRBD1. Germline V lookup: CDR1 SGHRS, CDR2 YFSETQ. V dropped 0 bases and J dropped 4; count of bases not matched to a gene: 1. This CDR3 is 14 amino acids long. CDR3 amino acids: CASSLGQGSDTQYF. The CDR3 nucleotides read TGCGCCAGCAGCTTGGGACAGGGGTCAGATACGCAGTATTTT.

The V call is TRBV28, the J call TRBJ1-1; D remains ambiguous. The CDR3 sequence is 12 residues long. CDR1 is MDHEN, CDR2 SYDVKM, per germline. Trimming pared 4 bases from V and 8 bases from J, leaving 11 bases between. For the CDR3, the DNA is TGTGCCAGCAGTTCCCCGACGGGAGAAGCTTTCTTT. It encodes CASSSPTGEAFF.

This clone is categorized as medium-sized. The chain recombines TRBV28 with TRBJ2-1; 9 bases align to TRBD2. Germline CDR1 and CDR2: MDHEN and SYDVKM. The CDR3 is 14 amino acids. With V trimmed by 4 bases and J by 7 bases, 5 bases remained unmatched. The chain's CDR3 is CASSWAGGRNEQFF. The CDR3 region has the DNA TGTGCCAGCAGTTGGGCGGGGGGGCGGAATGAGCAGTTCTTC.

CDR3 DNA sequence: TGTGCCAGCAGCCTACGACTGCAAAGCTCCTACAATGAGCAGTTCTTC. Its protein product is CASSLRLQSSYNEQFF. This chain joins TRBV5-4 and TRBJ2-1; D gene uncertain. The CDR3 totals 16 residues. Germline loops: CDR1 SGHNT, CDR2 YYREEE (reference sequence). Trimming cost V 4 bases and J 0 bases, with 14 bases left between them.

This chain connects TRBV21-1 to TRBJ1-2; the D call in the table, TRBD1, was not verified against the DNA. TRBV21-1 is termed a pseudogene. CDR3 length: 13 amino acids. CDR3 in amino acids: CASSKQGTHGYTF. The CDR3 coding sequence is TGTGCCAGCAGCAAACAGGGGACCCATGGCTACACCTTC.

The gene calls are TRBV20-1 and TRBJ2-7; D is uncertain. The germline V gene has CDR1 DFQATT and CDR2 SNEGSKA (reference sequence). Trimming pared 2 bases from V and 4 bases from J, leaving 6 bases between. CDR3 length: 11 residues. CDR3 region: CSARNLYEQYF. The DNA of the CDR3 is TGCAGTGCTAGAAACTTGTACGAGCAGTACTTC.

This clone was seen just once. The chain combines TRBV28 with TRBJ2-7; TRBD1 agrees at 9 bases. Germline values: CDR1 MDHEN, CDR2 SYDVKM. This CDR3 spans 14 amino acids. V was clipped by 5 bases and J by 4 bases; unmatched bases: 6. CDR3 sequence: CASSPGTGKYEQYF. CDR3 bases: TGTGCCAGCAGTCCCGGGACAGGGAAATACGAGCAGTACTTC.

The genes are TRBV4-1 and TRBJ1-1, with D possibly being TRBD1 (5 bases). The ends were cut back, 1 base at V and 1 base at J, with 7 bases in the middle. CDR1 and CDR2 from the germline V gene are MGHRA and YSYEKL. This CDR3 spans 14 amino acids. The CDR3 reads CASSQVDRNTEAFF. CDR3 nucleotides: TGCGCCAGCAGCCAAGTCGACAGGAACACTGAAGCTTTCTTT.

The chain couples TRBV5-1 to TRBJ2-1; D is possibly TRBD2 (5 bases). V was trimmed by 0 bases and J by 8 bases, leaving 12 bases between them. Germline V gene sequence: CDR1 SGHRS, CDR2 YFSETQ. The CDR3 length is 14 residues. This CDR3 reads CASSLAGNWDEQFF. The CDR3 nucleotides are TGCGCCAGCAGCTTGGCGGGAAACTGGGATGAGCAGTTCTTC.